This T cell receptor (beta chain) is drawn from a study of blood T cell repertoires in COVID-19. This CDR3 is built from 14 residues. CDR1 is ENHRY, CDR2 SYGVKD, per germline. The J segment lost 3 bases and the V segment lost 7 bases, leaving 6 bases of the junction unmatched. Assay used: immunoSEQ multiplex PCR; TCRdb lists only in-frame clones, some missing. Of 330,000 or so clones listed, about 90% are singletons. The genes are TRBV10-3 and TRBJ1-1, with 9 positions matching TRBD1. The receptor was derived from a woman in her 30s who had been exposed to COVID-19. Sequenced: PBMCs or T cells enriched from blood (not recorded which). In nucleotides, the CDR3 is TGTGCCATCACGGACAGGGGAACTGACACTGAAGCTTTCTTT. Its translation: CAITDRGTDTEAFF.